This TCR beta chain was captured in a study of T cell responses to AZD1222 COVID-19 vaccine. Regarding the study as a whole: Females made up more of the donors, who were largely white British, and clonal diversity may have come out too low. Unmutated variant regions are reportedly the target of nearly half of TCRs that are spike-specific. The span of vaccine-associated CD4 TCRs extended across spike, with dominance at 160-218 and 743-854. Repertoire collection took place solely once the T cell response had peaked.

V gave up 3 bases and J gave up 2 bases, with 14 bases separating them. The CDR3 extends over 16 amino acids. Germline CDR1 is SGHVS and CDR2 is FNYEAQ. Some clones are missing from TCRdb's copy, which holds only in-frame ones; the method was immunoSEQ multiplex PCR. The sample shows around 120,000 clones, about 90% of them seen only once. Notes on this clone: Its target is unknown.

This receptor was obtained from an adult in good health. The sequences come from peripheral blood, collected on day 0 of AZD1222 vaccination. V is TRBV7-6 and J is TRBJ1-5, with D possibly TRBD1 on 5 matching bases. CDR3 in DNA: TGTGCCAGCAGCTTGGGACTGGGGGAGGGCAATCAGCCCCAGCATTTT. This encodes CASSLGLGEGNQPQHF.